Below, 21 T cell receptor beta chains from the same sample are listed, as sequenced in a study of blood T cell repertoires in COVID-19. Clones were sequenced by immunoSEQ multiplex PCR, and TCRdb holds only the in-frame ones, with some missing. This table has about 100,000 clones, around 84% appearing once. The sample was peripheral blood. The receptors here all came from a woman aged 55 to 70 in a cohort sampled during active or convalescent COVID-19.

The sample holds one count of this clone. J is TRBJ1-5 and V is TRBV2; 12 bases match TRBD1. Trimming took 11 bases from V and 6 from J; bases not matched to a gene: 8. The CDR3 contains 14 residues. Germline V lookup: CDR1 SNHLY, CDR2 FYNNEI. The CDR3 protein is CAGGQGAESQPQHF. CDR3 nucleotides: TGTGCCGGGGGACAGGGGGCGGAAAGTCAGCCCCAGCATTTT.

The chain has TRBV25-1 and TRBJ2-1; possibly TRBD1 for D (5 bases). The ends were cut back, 5 bases at V and 0 bases at J, with 8 bases in the middle. Germline lookup yields CDR1 MGHDK and CDR2 SYGVNS. This CDR3 is built from 14 residues. The CDR3 DNA follows: TGTGCCAGCAGTACAGGTGACTCCTACAATGAGCAGTTCTTC. This codes for CASSTGDSYNEQFF.

The gene calls are TRBV10-3 and TRBJ2-5; 8 bases align to TRBD2. V shed 7 bases, J shed 5 bases, and the junction held 6 bases outside the gene matches. There are 13 residues in the CDR3. Germline V CDR1 and CDR2: ENHRY, SYGVKD. The CDR3 loop is CAIKLAVGETQYF. The CDR3 DNA is TGTGCCATCAAACTAGCGGTCGGGGAGACCCAGTACTTC.

The genes are TRBV9 and TRBJ2-1; a possible D gene is TRBD1 (5 bases). The V and J ends lost 0 bases and 6 bases respectively, with 16 bases between them. The germline gives CDR1 SGDLS, CDR2 YYNGEE. The CDR3 is made up of 16 amino acids. This chain's CDR3 is CASSVAQGSWGNEQFF. CDR3 coding DNA: TGTGCCAGCAGCGTAGCCCAGGGATCTTGGGGCAATGAGCAGTTCTTC.

This sequence joins TRBV4-1 and TRBJ1-2; TRBD1 matches at 10 bases. The CDR3 runs 15 residues. The germline V gene has CDR1 MGHRA and CDR2 YSYEKL. V shed 4 bases and J 4 bases; nucleotides not matched to a gene: 6. The CDR3: CASSPRQGASYGYTF. The CDR3 coding sequence is TGCGCCAGCAGCCCTAGACAGGGGGCCAGCTATGGCTACACCTTC.

The chain carries TRBV5-1 and TRBJ1-1; perhaps TRBD1 as D (5 bases). CDR3 length: 14 residues. Between the trimmed V and J ends, which lost 2 bases and 1 base, there was a span of 9 bases. CDR1 and CDR2 (germline): SGHRS, YFSETQ. The CDR3 DNA reads TGCGCCAGCAGCTTCCGACAGACGAACACTGAAGCTTTCTTT. Amino acids: CASSFRQTNTEAFF.

The V gene is TRBV6-1, the J gene TRBJ2-7; a weak D match, TRBD2 (6 bases). From germline, CDR1 is MNHNS and CDR2 SASEGT. The CDR3 covers 16 residues. The V and J ends lost 2 bases and 5 bases respectively, with 19 bases between them. The chain's CDR3 is CASSEYPRWEVNEQYF. For the CDR3, the DNA is TGTGCCAGCAGTGAATACCCGCGCTGGGAGGTGAACGAGCAGTACTTC.

The genes are TRBV3-1 (or the pseudogene TRBV3-2) and TRBJ2-3, with 12 bases matching TRBD2. CDR1 is LGHDT and CDR2 is YNNKEL in the germline V gene (reference sequence). With 4 bases clipped from V and 4 bases from J, the junction kept 6 bases outside the gene matches. There are 16 residues in the CDR3. The CDR3 loop reads CASSPLAGGPADTQYF. CDR3 nucleotides: TGTGCCAGCAGCCCCCTAGCGGGAGGGCCAGCAGATACGCAGTATTTT.

V is TRBV30 and J is TRBJ1-1; 7 positions match TRBD1. There are 12 residues in the CDR3. CDR1 is GTSNPN and CDR2 is SVGIG in the germline V gene (reference sequence). The V gene end was trimmed by 1 base and the J gene end by 11 bases; junction bases not matched to a gene: 7. CDR3 sequence (DNA): TGTGCCTGGAGTGGACAGGGACTCATGGCTTTCTTT. Amino acid sequence: CAWSGQGLMAFF.

The chain combines TRBV15 with TRBJ1-5, with no clear D. V was cut by 1 base and J by 6 bases, with 13 bases left in between. Germline V gives CDR1 LNHNV, CDR2 YYDKDF (reference sequence). This CDR3 is 15 amino acids long. The CDR3 spells CATSRGWSGSQPQHF. CDR3 coding DNA: TGTGCCACCAGCAGAGGCTGGAGTGGCAGTCAGCCCCAGCATTTT.

The chain uses TRBV5-8 and TRBJ1-2, with a weak D call TRBD1 (6 bases). CDR1 and CDR2 (germline): SGHTS, YDEGEE. The CDR3 contains 14 residues. Trimming left V 4 bases short and J 4 bases short, with 14 bases between. CDR3 sequence: CASSPGGQFYGYTF. The CDR3 nucleotides are TGTGCCAGCAGCCCGGGTGGACAGTTCTATGGCTACACCTTC.

V usage is TRBV2 and J usage is TRBJ1-2; tentatively, D is TRBD1 (6 bases). Per germline, CDR1 SNHLY and CDR2 FYNNEI. V was clipped by 4 bases and J by 0 bases, with 9 bases between them. The length of the CDR3 is 14 residues. CDR3 region: CASSAQGANYGYTF. The CDR3 nucleotides read TGTGCCAGCAGTGCACAGGGAGCTAACTATGGCTACACCTTC.

The rearrangement links TRBV5-1 to TRBJ2-5, with 8 bases identical to TRBD2. CDR3 size: 16 residues. The V segment lost 2 bases and the J segment 9 bases; nucleotides outside the gene matches: 15. In germline, CDR1 is SGHRS, CDR2 YFSETQ. The CDR3: CASSFSGSRVGGAQYF. In DNA, the CDR3 is TGCGCCAGCAGCTTCAGCGGGAGCCGGGTTGGCGGGGCCCAGTACTTC.

V gene TRBV6-5 combines with J gene TRBJ1-2, with D tentatively TRBD1 (5 bases). Trimming left V 0 bases short and J 7 bases short, with 9 bases between. CDR1 MNHEY and CDR2 SVGAGI come from the germline V gene. The CDR3 is 13 amino acids. The CDR3 here is CASSYSWQGGYTF. CDR3 coding DNA: TGTGCCAGCAGTTACTCGTGGCAGGGTGGCTACACCTTC.

This chain connects TRBV7-9 to TRBJ2-5, with 9 bases matching TRBD2. From germline, CDR1 is SEHNR and CDR2 FQNEAQ (reference sequence). This CDR3 spans 17 amino acids. The V segment lost 5 bases and the J segment 2 bases; nucleotides outside the gene matches: 12. CDR3 protein: CASSPRLAGVFQETQYF. The CDR3, as DNA: TGTGCCAGCAGCCCCAGATTAGCGGGGGTTTTTCAAGAGACCCAGTACTTC.

V usage is TRBV2 and J usage is TRBJ2-7; tentatively, D is TRBD2 (5 bases). Germline V CDR1 and CDR2: SNHLY, FYNNEI. V shed 8 bases and J shed 5 bases, with 19 bases lying between them. This CDR3 has 14 residues. CDR3 bases: TGTGCCAGCTCCAGGACCCCGGGAAGCAACGAGCAGTACTTC. Translated, it gives CASSRTPGSNEQYF.

The chain employs TRBV28 and TRBJ1-2, with D uncertain. Looked up from germline, CDR1 is MDHEN and CDR2 is SYDVKM. CDR3 length equals 13 residues. V lost 2 bases to trimming and J lost 5 bases, with 9 bases between them. The CDR3 DNA sequence: TGTGCCAGCAGTTTACCGGGGTTTTATGGCTACACCTTC. Residues: CASSLPGFYGYTF.

The V and J genes are TRBV5-1 and TRBJ1-1; D is possibly TRBD1 (5 bases). This CDR3 spans 14 amino acids. The V end lost 3 bases, the J end lost 1 base, and 10 bases lay between the germline ends. Per the germline V gene, CDR1 is SGHRS and CDR2 is YFSETQ. The CDR3 reads CASSSVTGNTEAFF. DNA for the CDR3: TGCGCCAGCAGCTCGGTAACAGGGAACACTGAAGCTTTCTTT.

CDR3 nucleotides: TGTGCCAGCGGCCTTCCGACAGGGAGGCCAACTGAAGCTTTCTTT. This encodes CASGLPTGRPTEAFF. This chain connects TRBV19 to TRBJ1-1, with 7 bases lining up with TRBD1. The length of the CDR3 is 15 residues. The V segment lost 9 bases and the J segment 5 bases; nucleotides outside the gene matches: 15. The germline V gene encodes CDR1 LNHDA and CDR2 SQIVND (reference sequence).

V gene TRBV5-4 combines with J gene TRBJ2-2, with a tentative D call TRBD2 (5 bases). Germline-derived CDR1 and CDR2 are SGHNT and YYREEE (reference sequence). The CDR3 runs 15 residues. The V end was cut by 0 bases, the J end by 4 bases, with 10 bases between. The CDR3 DNA is TGTGCCAGCAGCTTGGGGCTGGGGAGCACCGGGGAGCTGTTTTTT. Translating it yields CASSLGLGSTGELFF.

The chain employs TRBV11-2 and TRBJ1-2; perhaps TRBD1 as D (5 bases). V lost 4 bases and J lost 4, with 13 bases in between. Per germline, CDR1 SGHAT and CDR2 FQNNGV. CDR3 length equals 14 residues. CDR3 bases: TGTGCCAGCAGCTACATACACCAGGGCTATGGCTACACCTTC. Its protein product is CASSYIHQGYGYTF.